This entry describes one TCR beta chain. This CDR3 contains 13 residues. Germline CDR1 SNHLY, CDR2 FYNNEI. With V trimmed by 10 bases and J by 5 bases, 6 bases remained unmatched. There were TCR beta CDR3 regions amplified from RNA transcripts. First-round RT-PCR of the TCR CDR3 relied on the HTBI primer set. TCRdb re-called the multiplex PCR reads with MiXCR, one entry per CDR3 protein. The data contain hundreds of thousands of distinct CDR3 sequences, approximately 40% of them seen just once; the ten biggest clones take up 8.9%. The data are from a study of T cells in Graves' hyperthyroidism and ophthalmopathy.

The sequenced sample consisted of blood. The source is a man aged 18 to 30 with Graves' hyperthyroidism. The gene calls are TRBV2 and TRBJ1-4; 8 bases are a match to TRBD1. CDR3 sequence reads: CATQYRGNEKLFF. In DNA form, the CDR3 reads TGTGCCACACAATACAGGGGGAATGAAAAACTGTTTTTT.